This passage covers 20 T cell receptor beta chains from one sample sequenced in a study of T cells in Graves' hyperthyroidism and ophthalmopathy. Template material for amplifying TCR beta CDR3 regions consisted of RNA transcripts. HTBI primers drove first-round RT-PCR of the TCR CDR3. TCRdb re-called the multiplex PCR reads with MiXCR, one entry per CDR3 protein. The repertoire holds a few hundred thousand distinct CDR3 sequences, with more than 15% as singletons. Sequencing was carried out using blood. These TCRs come from a woman aged 25-40 years with Graves' hyperthyroidism.

This clonotype was detected a few times. V gene TRBV7-9 combines with J gene TRBJ1-2, with TRBD1 matching over 7 bases. In germline, CDR1 is SEHNR, CDR2 FQNEAQ (reference sequence). J was trimmed by 4 bases and V by 6 bases; bases with no gene match: 8. This CDR3 has 14 amino acids. In DNA form, the CDR3 reads TGTGCCAGCAGGGAGGGACAGTCTGGCTATGGCTACACCTTC. It translates to CASREGQSGYGYTF.

This clonotype was found many times. The chain couples TRBV28 to TRBJ2-5; TRBD2 agrees at 7 bases. J gave up 5 bases and V 5 bases, and 11 bases lay outside the gene matches. The CDR3 has 15 residues. CDR1 is MDHEN and CDR2 is SYDVKM in the germline V gene. CDR3 DNA sequence: TGTGCCAGCAGTGAGTACGGAGCGGGAAGCGAGACCCAGTACTTC. Translated: CASSEYGAGSETQYF.

In its sample, this clonotype was seen many times. The genes are TRBV28 and TRBJ2-1, with 14 bases aligning to TRBD2. J was trimmed by 8 bases and V by 5 bases; bases with no gene match: 8. The CDR3 has 16 residues. The germline V gene has CDR1 MDHEN and CDR2 SYDVKM. The CDR3 loop reads CASSPLTSGRVDEQFF. As DNA, the CDR3 is TGTGCCAGCAGTCCGTTGACTAGCGGGAGGGTCGATGAGCAGTTCTTC. The full variable domain, completed using reference TRBV28 and TRBJ2-1, is DVKVTQSSRYLVKRTGEKVFLECVQDMDHENMFWYRQDPGLGLRLIYFSYDVKMKEKGDIPEGYSVSREKKERFSLILESASTNQTSMYLCASSPLTSGRVDEQFFGPGTRLTVL.

On this clonotype itself: A much larger clone differs from this one at a single base, so this may be a read error. The chain employs TRBV28 and TRBJ2-7, with 8 nucleotides matching TRBD2. V lost 7 bases and J lost 5; bases outside the gene matches: 1. This CDR3 spans 11 amino acids. CDR1 is MDHEN and CDR2 is SYDVKM in the germline V gene. The CDR3 sequence: CASTGGDEQYF. CDR3 DNA: TGTGCCAGCACGGGGGGGGACGAGCAGTACTTC. Supplemented by reference TRBV28 and TRBJ2-7, the full variable domain reads DVKVTQSSRYLVKRTGEKVFLECVQDMDHENMFWYRQDPGLGLRLIYFSYDVKMKEKGDIPEGYSVSREKKERFSLILESASTNQTSMYLCASTGGDEQYFGPGTRLTVT.

Many counts were recorded for this clonotype. The V gene is TRBV2, the J gene TRBJ1-5; no clear D. V was trimmed by 2 bases and J by 6 bases, leaving 20 bases between them. The CDR3 is 17 amino acids. The V gene's germline CDR1 is SNHLY and CDR2 FYNNEI. CDR3 sequence reads: CASSESFPLSATQPQHF. The CDR3 DNA follows: TGTGCCAGCAGTGAATCTTTTCCATTGTCCGCCACTCAGCCCCAGCATTTT. Looking up the rest from reference TRBV2 and TRBJ1-5 gives the full variable domain: EPEVTQTPSHQVTQMGQEVILRCVPISNHLYFYWYRQILGQKVEFLVSFYNNEISEKSEIFDDQFSVERPDGSNFTLKIRSTKLEDSAMYFCASSESFPLSATQPQHFGDGTRLSIL.

This clonotype was recorded a few times. This chain uses TRBV6-1 with TRBJ2-2, with 7 bases identical to TRBD2. V lost 6 bases to trimming and J lost 7 bases; unmatched junction nucleotides: 11. There are 15 residues in the CDR3. Germline lookup yields CDR1 MNHNS and CDR2 SASEGT. The CDR3 loop reads CASRTLGGSVGELFF. In nucleotides, the CDR3 is TGTGCCAGCAGAACACTCGGCGGGAGCGTCGGGGAGCTGTTTTTT.

This clonotype came up a few times. The chain carries TRBV19 and TRBJ2-1; TRBD2 agrees at 12 bases. CDR3 size: 15 residues. CDR1 is LNHDA and CDR2 is SQIVND in the germline V gene (reference sequence). The V and J ends lost 6 bases and 9 bases, in that order; junction bases with no gene match: 9. For the CDR3, the DNA is TGTGCCAGTAGCTCTACTAGCGGGAGGAAGGGTGAGCAGTTCTTC. Its translation: CASSSTSGRKGEQFF. The whole variable domain, filled in from reference TRBV19 and TRBJ2-1, reads DGGITQSPKYLFRKEGQNVTLSCEQNLNHDAMYWYRQDPGQGLRLIYYSQIVNDFQKGDIAEGYSVSREKKESFPLTVTSAQKNPTAFYLCASSSTSGRKGEQFFGPGTRLTVL.

The CDR3 loop is CASSTRTGPTEAFF. The CDR3 DNA reads TGTGCCAGCAGCACGAGGACAGGGCCCACTGAAGCTTTCTTT. This chain joins TRBV27 and TRBJ1-1, with TRBD1 matching 8 bases. The CDR3 extends over 14 amino acids. Germline CDR1 and CDR2: MNHEY and SMNVEV (reference sequence). Unmatched junction bases numbered 7, after V lost 6 bases and J lost 4 bases.

A single count supports this clonotype. Since the CDR3 does not end with the conserved phenylalanine or tryptophan, this likely comes from a read error. V gene TRBV12-3 or TRBV12-4 combines with J gene TRBJ2-5; TRBD2 is a possible D gene (5 bases). V lost 3 bases and J 1 base, leaving 6 bases between the germline ends. The CDR3 is 13 amino acids. CDR3 residues: CASSFRGQETQYL. The DNA of the CDR3 is TGTGCCAGCAGTTTTCGGGGCCAAGAGACCCAGTACCTC.

The chain couples TRBV9 to TRBJ2-1; TRBD2 matches at 10 bases. Germline CDR1 reads SGDLS; CDR2 reads YYNGEE. The CDR3 runs 15 residues. The V segment lost 1 base and the J segment 8 bases; nucleotides outside the gene matches: 6. The CDR3 loop is CASSVRLAGAHEQFF. DNA for the CDR3: TGTGCCAGCAGCGTAAGGCTAGCGGGAGCACATGAGCAGTTCTTC.

This clonotype was seen more than once but under ten times. The chain is built from TRBV18 and TRBJ1-1, with a weak D call TRBD1 (5 bases). The CDR3 is 19 residues long. Germline CDR1 KGHSH, CDR2 LQKENI. V dropped 2 bases and J dropped 3 bases, with 25 bases sitting between them. Here the CDR3 reads CASSPVPSSNTGGDTEAFF. The DNA of the CDR3 is TGTGCCAGCTCACCAGTGCCCTCCAGCAACACGGGGGGGGACACTGAAGCTTTCTTT.

This clonotype has only a few counts. CDR3 sequence (DNA): TGCAGTATAGCTTCTAGCACAGATACGCAGTATTTT. Its translation: CSIASSTDTQYF. The J gene is TRBJ2-3, the V gene TRBV20-1; D gene ambiguous. CDR3 length: 12 amino acids. Germline CDR1 DFQATT, CDR2 SNEGSKA (reference sequence). V was cut by 8 bases and J by 0 bases, with 9 bases left in between.

Of note for this clonotype: This may stem from a read error, because a much larger clone lies one nucleotide away. The V call is TRBV30, the J call TRBJ1-2; TRBD1 is a possible D gene (6 bases). The CDR3 spans 13 residues. Deletions cut 2 bases from V and 7 bases from J, with 14 bases between. Germline V lookup: CDR1 GTSNPN, CDR2 SVGIG (reference sequence). The DNA of the CDR3 is TGTGCCTGGAGTCAGGGGAGGTTGGCTGGCTACACCTTC. This sequence encodes CAWSQGRLAGYTF.

The rearrangement uses TRBV28 and TRBJ1-5; 9 positions match TRBD1. CDR1 MDHEN and CDR2 SYDVKM come from the germline V gene. This CDR3 region has 14 residues. The V and J ends lost 8 bases and 6 bases, in that order; junction bases with no gene match: 8. CDR3 residues: CASHGTGWGQPQHF. In DNA form, the CDR3 reads TGTGCCAGCCATGGGACAGGGTGGGGTCAGCCCCAGCATTTT.

This clonotype was counted at least ten times. The chain recombines TRBV5-1 with TRBJ2-5; 9 nucleotides match TRBD1. Trimming at V came to 4 bases and at J to 5 bases, leaving 6 bases not matched to a gene. This CDR3 spans 14 amino acids. Germline lookup yields CDR1 SGHRS and CDR2 YFSETQ. CDR3 protein: CASSKDRGRETQYF. CDR3 sequence (DNA): TGCGCCAGCAGCAAGGACAGGGGCCGGGAGACCCAGTACTTC.

This clonotype was detected ten times or more. The CDR3 spells CSAKEKVLRLAGGSSYNEQFF. The CDR3 DNA reads TGCAGTGCAAAAGAAAAGGTTCTTAGACTAGCGGGAGGGAGCTCCTACAATGAGCAGTTCTTC. This rearrangement joins TRBV20-1 to TRBJ2-1; the match to TRBD2 covers 14 bases. The germline CDR1 and CDR2 sequences are DFQATT and SNEGSKA (reference sequence). The CDR3 spans 21 residues. V trimming: 6 bases; J trimming: 0 bases; junction bases outside the gene matches: 19.

This clonotype showed up just a few times. J is TRBJ1-5 and V is TRBV12-5; no reliable D call. CDR1 and CDR2 from the germline V gene are LGHNT and FRNRAP. The CDR3 has 11 residues. Trimming shortened V by 0 bases and J by 9 bases, and 3 bases separated the two germline ends. The CDR3 sequence is CASGLVGPQHF. The CDR3 DNA follows: TGTGCTAGTGGTTTGGTTGGGCCCCAGCATTTT.

This clonotype was seen many times. V usage is TRBV7-2 and J usage is TRBJ2-2; 12 positions agree with TRBD2. Germline V lookup: CDR1 SGHTA, CDR2 FQGNSA. The ends lost 4 bases at V and 5 bases at J; junction bases unmatched: 2. The CDR3 spans 15 residues. CDR3 DNA sequence: TGTGCCAGCAGCTGGACTAGCGGGAATACCGGGGAGCTGTTTTTT. Amino acids: CASSWTSGNTGELFF.

The rearrangement links TRBV6-1 to TRBJ1-2; 9 bases line up with TRBD1. In germline, CDR1 is MNHNS, CDR2 SASEGT. The J segment lost 2 bases and the V segment lost 10 bases, leaving 5 bases of the junction unmatched. This CDR3 is 13 amino acids long. CDR3 loop: CATNRGRNYGYTF. The CDR3 DNA is TGTGCCACCAACAGGGGGCGGAACTATGGCTACACCTTC.

This clonotype appeared a few times. The chain is built from TRBV19 and TRBJ2-2, with D possibly being TRBD1 (5 bases). This CDR3 contains 16 residues. V was pared by 11 bases and J by 5 bases, with 24 bases between. From germline, CDR1 is LNHDA and CDR2 SQIVND (reference sequence). CDR3 in DNA: TGTGCCCCACTGGGGCAGCCCCCTAAGTGGACCGGGGAGCTGTTTTTT. Residues: CAPLGQPPKWTGELFF. The whole variable domain, remainder taken from reference TRBV19 and TRBJ2-2, is DGGITQSPKYLFRKEGQNVTLSCEQNLNHDAMYWYRQDPGQGLRLIYYSQIVNDFQKGDIAEGYSVSREKKESFPLTVTSAQKNPTAFYLCAPLGQPPKWTGELFFGEGSRLTVL.